The sequence of this T cell receptor beta chain was determined in a study of T cell responses to AZD1222 COVID-19 vaccine. Overall study results and limits: Repertoire sampling happened only post peak T cell response.

Clones were sequenced by immunoSEQ multiplex PCR, and TCRdb holds only the in-frame ones, with some missing. Of about 150,000 clones listed, 80% to 90% are singletons. V dropped 0 bases and J dropped 4 bases, with 16 bases sitting between them. This CDR3 comprises 17 residues. Per the germline V gene, CDR1 is LNHNV and CDR2 is YYDKDF (reference sequence). Remarks on this clone: Its cognate antigen is unknown.

The V call is TRBV15, the J call TRBJ1-5; D gene ambiguous. Sample: peripheral blood, taken on day 0 of AZD1222 vaccination. The clonotype was recovered from an adult in good health. CDR3: CATSRDRAGGKNQPQHF. The CDR3 nucleotides are TGTGCCACCAGCAGAGATCGTGCAGGAGGAAAAAATCAGCCCCAGCATTTT.